A single sample is the source of the 6 T cell receptor beta chains below, sequenced in a study of blood T cell repertoires in COVID-19. Measured with immunoSEQ multiplex PCR; TCRdb has only the in-frame clones, and not every one. The sample consists of 25,000 to 35,000 clones, 88% of them appearing once. What was sequenced was peripheral blood. All receptors come from a human donor in a cohort sampled during active COVID-19.

V gene TRBV3-1 (or the pseudogene TRBV3-2) combines with J gene TRBJ2-5; 9 bases match TRBD2. V lost 1 base, J lost 5 bases, and 8 bases stayed unmatched. The CDR3 sequence is 16 residues long. Looked up from germline, CDR1 is LGHDT and CDR2 is YNNKEL (reference sequence). As DNA, the CDR3 is TGTGCCAGCAGCCAAGGGCTAGCGGGGAGATGGGAGACCCAGTACTTC. Translation gives CASSQGLAGRWETQYF.

The chain couples TRBV6-5 to TRBJ2-7; possibly TRBD1 for D (5 bases). Germline CDR1 is MNHEY and CDR2 is SVGAGI. The V end was cut by 8 bases, the J end by 4 bases, with 9 bases between. The CDR3 consists of 11 residues. CDR3 residues: CASGATYEQYF. In nucleotides, the CDR3 is TGTGCCAGCGGGGCTACTTACGAGCAGTACTTC.

The V and J genes are TRBV5-1 and TRBJ2-7; 11 nucleotides agree with TRBD1. Trimming at V came to 3 bases and at J to 4 bases, leaving 3 bases not matched to a gene. CDR3 length: 14 amino acids. From germline, CDR1 is SGHRS and CDR2 YFSETQ. CDR3 protein: CASSSGQGAYEQYF. The CDR3 DNA follows: TGCGCCAGCAGCTCCGGACAGGGGGCATACGAGCAGTACTTC.

The chain couples TRBV27 to TRBJ2-1; D might be TRBD2 (5 bases). This CDR3 contains 11 residues. The V end lost 5 bases, the J end lost 9 bases, and 8 bases lay between the germline ends. The germline V gene encodes CDR1 MNHEY and CDR2 SMNVEV (reference sequence). CDR3 nucleotide sequence: TGTGCCAGCAGTGGGAGTGGTGAGCAGTTCTTC. Its translation: CASSGSGEQFF.

V is TRBV14 and J is TRBJ2-7; weak D call: TRBD2 (6 bases). Trimming took 3 bases from V and 5 from J, leaving 20 bases between them. The germline V gene encodes CDR1 SGHDN and CDR2 FVKESK. This CDR3 contains 16 residues. This CDR3 is CASSQLVPGLSDEQYF. The CDR3 region has the DNA TGTGCCAGCAGCCAGCTCGTTCCGGGACTTTCGGACGAGCAGTACTTC.

The genes are TRBV5-5 and TRBJ2-3; 9 positions match TRBD2. CDR3 size: 17 residues. The J segment lost 2 bases and the V segment lost 0 bases, leaving 7 bases of the junction unmatched. CDR1 SGHKS and CDR2 YYEKEE come from the germline V gene (reference sequence). CDR3 sequence reads: CASSLGASGDFTDTQYF. The CDR3 region has the DNA TGTGCCAGCAGCTTGGGGGCTAGCGGGGACTTCACAGATACGCAGTATTTT.